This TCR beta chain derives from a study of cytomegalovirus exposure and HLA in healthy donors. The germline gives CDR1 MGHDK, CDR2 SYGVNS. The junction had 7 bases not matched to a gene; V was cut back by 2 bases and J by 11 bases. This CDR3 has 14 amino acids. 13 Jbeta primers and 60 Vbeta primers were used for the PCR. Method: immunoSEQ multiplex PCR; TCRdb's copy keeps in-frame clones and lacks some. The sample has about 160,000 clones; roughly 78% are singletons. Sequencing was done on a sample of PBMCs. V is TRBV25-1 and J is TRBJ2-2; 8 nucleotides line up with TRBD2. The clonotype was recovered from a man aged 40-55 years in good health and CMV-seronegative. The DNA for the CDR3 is TGTGCCAGCAGTGAAGAATATAGCGGGGAAGAGCTGTTTTTT. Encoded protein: CASSEEYSGEELFF.